This is a list of T cell receptor beta chains from one sample in a study of cytomegalovirus exposure and HLA in healthy donors. Some clones are missing from TCRdb's copy, which holds only in-frame ones; the method was immunoSEQ multiplex PCR. The table includes about 160,000 clones, over 60% detected once. The sample consisted of PBMCs. The receptors were sampled from a woman aged 25 to 39 in good health and CMV-seronegative. CDR3s include the opening cysteine and the closing phenylalanine or tryptophan. A D gene is named only where the DNA matches it firmly. Only some rows state a clone size, as once, few, many or a class for expanded clones.

D gene	CDR3 length	V gene	J gene	clone size	CDR3 DNA	CDR3 protein
TRBD2	14	TRBV5-1	TRBJ2-5	few	TGCGCCAGATGGGGACTAGCGGGAGAAGAGACCCAGTACTTC	CARWGLAGEETQYF
.	13	TRBV18	TRBJ2-1	.	TGTGCCAGCTCCCCTTCTGAGTACAATGAGCAGTTCTTC	CASSPSEYNEQFF
.	13	TRBV4-3	TRBJ2-5	.	TGCGCCAGCAGCCAAGGACTACAAGAGACCCAGTACTTC	CASSQGLQETQYF
.	14	TRBV6-6	TRBJ2-7	.	TGTGCCACCGGGGGACAGCAAAGCTCCTACGAGCAGTACTTC	CATGGQQSSYEQYF
.	14	TRBV5-1	TRBJ1-2	.	TGCGCCAGCAGCTTGGATGGGCTCAACTATGGCTACACCTTC	CASSLDGLNYGYTF
.	17	TRBV7-2	TRBJ2-7	.	TGTGCCAGCAGCTTAGCCTATCTGGCGGCTAGCTCCTACGAGCAGTACTTC	CASSLAYLAASSYEQYF
TRBD2	19	TRBV7-2	TRBJ2-1	.	TGTGCCAGCAGCTTAGGGCTCCGAGCGGGAGGGCCCTCGAGGAATGAGCAGTTCTTC	CASSLGLRAGGPSRNEQFF
.	13	TRBV4-3	TRBJ1-2	.	TGCGCCAGCAGCCAAGGCCAGGGGTTAGGCTACACCTTC	CASSQGQGLGYTF
TRBD2	14	TRBV28	TRBJ2-7	.	TGTGCCAGCAGTTTCTTTGGGAGGGCCCTCGAGCAGTACTTC	CASSFFGRALEQYF
.	14	TRBV28	TRBJ1-6	.	TGTGCCAGCAGTTTTCAGGGTCAGAATTCACCCCTCCACTTT	CASSFQGQNSPLHF
TRBD2	15	TRBV7-6	TRBJ2-7	.	TGTGCCAGCAGCTTGGTAGCGGGAGGGAGCTACGAGCAGTACTTC	CASSLVAGGSYEQYF
TRBD2	13	TRBV28	TRBJ2-5	.	TGTGCCAGCAGGTCTAGCGGGGAGGGGCCCCAGTACTTC	CASRSSGEGPQYF
.	14	TRBV9	TRBJ1-4	.	TGTGCCAGCAGCGTAGGGCAGGATCTCGAAAAACTGTTTTTT	CASSVGQDLEKLFF
.	17	TRBV21-1	TRBJ2-3	.	TGTGCCAGCAGCAAACCAAGAGGAGGGCCGGGGACAGATACGCAGTATTTT	CASSKPRGGPGTDTQYF
.	15	TRBV28	TRBJ2-6	.	TGTGCCAGCAGTTTTCTGGCCTCTGGGGCCAACGTCCTGACTTTC	CASSFLASGANVLTF
.	16	TRBV9	TRBJ1-3	.	TGTGCCAGCAGCGTAGCCCCAGGGGTGGGTGGAAACACCATATATTTT	CASSVAPGVGGNTIYF
TRBD1	15	TRBV19	TRBJ1-2	.	TGTGCCAGTAGTATAGCGGGACAGGGCTCTTATGGCTACACCTTC	CASSIAGQGSYGYTF
TRBD2	16	TRBV5-1	TRBJ2-1	.	TGCGCCAGCAGACGAGTAGCGGGAGGGGCCTACAATGAGCAGTTCTTC	CASRRVAGGAYNEQFF
TRBD2	19	TRBV18	TRBJ2-3	.	TGTGCCAGCTCACCGACAGGGCATTGGCTAGCGGGAGACCCAGATACGCAGTATTTT	CASSPTGHWLAGDPDTQYF
.	16	TRBV28	TRBJ1-2	.	TGTGCCAGCAGTTTTTCCAGGGGACAAGCTAACTATGGCTACACCTTC	CASSFSRGQANYGYTF
.	13	TRBV4-2	TRBJ1-1	.	TGTGCCAGCAGCCAGGGCCGGGGGACTGAAGCTTTCTTT	CASSQGRGTEAFF
.	16	TRBV30	TRBJ1-4	.	TGTGCCTGGAGCCTAGGGGCGGCAGCCTCAAATGAAAAACTGTTTTTT	CAWSLGAAASNEKLFF
TRBD1	17	TRBV5-1	TRBJ1-2	.	TGCGCCAGCAGCTTTCCGGGACAGGGGGCGGAAGCGTATGGCTACACCTTC	CASSFPGQGAEAYGYTF
TRBD1	18	TRBV18	TRBJ2-3	.	TGTGCCAGCCGAACAATTGGGGGACCTGGACAGGGCACAGATACGCAGTATTTT	CASRTIGGPGQGTDTQYF
TRBD1	14	TRBV19	TRBJ2-7	.	TGTGCCAGTAGTGAACAGGGGGCCTCCTACGAGCAGTACTTC	CASSEQGASYEQYF
.	15	TRBV12-5	TRBJ1-5	.	TGTGCTAGTGGTTTGGATAGCGGGTATAATCAGCCCCAGCATTTT	CASGLDSGYNQPQHF
.	14	TRBV6-1	TRBJ1-5	.	TGTGCCAGCATCTCAGACTATAGCAATCAGCCCCAGCATTTT	CASISDYSNQPQHF
.	15	TRBV27	TRBJ2-7	.	TGTGCCAGCAGTTTACAGGGAAGGAGCTCCTACGAGCAGTACTTC	CASSLQGRSSYEQYF
.	15	TRBV7-7	TRBJ2-1	.	TGTGCTAGCAGCCCCGGCAGGGTGACCTTTAATGAGCAGTTCTTC	CASSPGRVTFNEQFF
TRBD1	15	TRBV7-2	TRBJ1-6	.	TGTGCCAGCAGCCCAACAGGGGGCGCATATTCACCCCTCCGCTTT	CASSPTGGAYSPLRF
.	14	TRBV4-1	TRBJ2-1	.	TGCGCCAGCAGCCACGCAACTAGGAGTAATGAGCAGTTCTTC	CASSHATRSNEQFF
.	13	TRBV5-5	TRBJ2-5	few	TGTGCCAGCACGGGGGAGGCCTTAGAGACCCAGTACTTC	CASTGEALETQYF
TRBD1	20	TRBV4-1	TRBJ2-3	.	TGCGCCAGCAGCCAAGCAGGGCCGGGACAGGGAAATTATGGCACAGATACGCAGTATTTT	CASSQAGPGQGNYGTDTQYF
TRBD2	13	TRBV10-3	TRBJ2-7	.	TGTGCCACGACTAGCGGGAGTTCCTACGAGCAGTACTTC	CATTSGSSYEQYF